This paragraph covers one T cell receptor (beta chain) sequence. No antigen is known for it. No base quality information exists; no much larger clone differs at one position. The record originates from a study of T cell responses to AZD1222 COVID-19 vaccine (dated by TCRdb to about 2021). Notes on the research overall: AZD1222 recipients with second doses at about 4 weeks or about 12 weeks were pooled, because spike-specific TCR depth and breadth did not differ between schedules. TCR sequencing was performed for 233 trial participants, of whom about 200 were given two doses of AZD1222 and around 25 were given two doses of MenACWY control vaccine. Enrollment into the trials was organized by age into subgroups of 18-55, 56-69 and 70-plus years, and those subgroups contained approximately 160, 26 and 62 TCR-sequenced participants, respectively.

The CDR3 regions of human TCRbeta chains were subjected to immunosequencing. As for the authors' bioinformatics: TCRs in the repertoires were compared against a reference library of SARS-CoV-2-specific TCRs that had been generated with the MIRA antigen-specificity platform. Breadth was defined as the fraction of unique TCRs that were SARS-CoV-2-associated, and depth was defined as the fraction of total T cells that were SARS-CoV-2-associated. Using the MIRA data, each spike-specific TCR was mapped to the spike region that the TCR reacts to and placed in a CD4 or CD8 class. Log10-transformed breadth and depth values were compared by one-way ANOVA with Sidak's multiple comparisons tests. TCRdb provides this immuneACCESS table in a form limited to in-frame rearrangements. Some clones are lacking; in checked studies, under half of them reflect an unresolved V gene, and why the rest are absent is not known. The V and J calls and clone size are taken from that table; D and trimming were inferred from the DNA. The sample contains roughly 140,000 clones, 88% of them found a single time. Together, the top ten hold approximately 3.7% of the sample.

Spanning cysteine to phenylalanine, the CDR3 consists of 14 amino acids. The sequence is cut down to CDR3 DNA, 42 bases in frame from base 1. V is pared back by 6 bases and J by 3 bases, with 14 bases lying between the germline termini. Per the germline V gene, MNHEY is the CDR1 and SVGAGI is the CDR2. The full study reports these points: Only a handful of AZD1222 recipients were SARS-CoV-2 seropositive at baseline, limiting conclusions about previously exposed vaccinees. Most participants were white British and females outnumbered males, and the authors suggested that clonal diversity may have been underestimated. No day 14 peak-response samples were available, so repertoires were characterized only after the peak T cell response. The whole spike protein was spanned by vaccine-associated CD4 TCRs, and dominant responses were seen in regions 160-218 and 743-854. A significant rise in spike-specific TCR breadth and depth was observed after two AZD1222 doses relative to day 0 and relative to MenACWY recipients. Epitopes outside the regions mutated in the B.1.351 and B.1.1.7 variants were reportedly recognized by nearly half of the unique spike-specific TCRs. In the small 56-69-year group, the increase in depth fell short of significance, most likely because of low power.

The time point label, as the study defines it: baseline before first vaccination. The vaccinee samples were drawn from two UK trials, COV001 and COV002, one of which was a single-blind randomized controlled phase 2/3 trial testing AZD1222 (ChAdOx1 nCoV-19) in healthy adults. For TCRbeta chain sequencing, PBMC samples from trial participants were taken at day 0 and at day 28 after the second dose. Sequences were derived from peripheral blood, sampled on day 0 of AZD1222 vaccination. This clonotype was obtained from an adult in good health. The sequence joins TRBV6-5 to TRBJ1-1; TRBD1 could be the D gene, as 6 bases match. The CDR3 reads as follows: CASSSGQKDTEAFF. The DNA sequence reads TGTGCCAGCAGCTCAGGACAGAAAGACACTGAAGCTTTCTTT.